These T cell receptor beta chains were read from a single sample in a study of blood T cell dynamics during melanoma immunotherapy. Clones were sequenced by immunoSEQ multiplex PCR, and TCRdb holds only the in-frame ones, with some missing. The sample yields about 10,000 clones, approximately 82% seen once. The material sequenced was blood, taken from a patient treated with checkpoint blockade. All receptors come from a human donor with melanoma. Each CDR3 is given with its conserved first and last residue. A D gene is named only where the DNA matches it firmly. The listing skips clone size in some rows; elsewhere it reads once, few, many or a size class.

TRBV7-9	NA	NA	TRBJ2-1	CASSKTDYNEQFF	TGTGCCAGCAGCAAAACAGATTACAATGAGCAGTTCTTC
TRBV28	NA	NA	TRBJ1-2	CASSPAAYGYTF	TGTGCCAGCAGTCCCGCGGCCTATGGCTACACCTTC
TRBV2	NA	few	TRBJ1-2	CASSPFSGYTF	TGTGCCAGCAGTCCCTTTTCGGGCTACACCTTC
TRBV4-2	TRBD2	NA	TRBJ2-1	CASSQARSAGGPNEQFF	TGTGCCAGCAGCCAAGCGAGATCGGCGGGAGGGCCCAATGAGCAGTTCTTC
TRBV6-5	NA	once	TRBJ1-4	CASSYGRDGEKLFF	TGTGCCAGCAGTTACGGCAGGGACGGTGAAAAACTGTTTTTT
TRBV18	TRBD2	NA	TRBJ2-1	CASSPRAGGPDEQFF	TGTGCCAGCTCCCCGAGAGCGGGGGGGCCTGATGAGCAGTTCTTC
TRBV4-3	TRBD2	NA	TRBJ2-7	CASSQDRAGAGEQYF	TGCGCCAGCAGCCAAGATAGGGCGGGAGCGGGTGAGCAGTACTTC
TRBV27	TRBD2	once	TRBJ2-2	CASVAGGGTGELFF	TGTGCCAGCGTAGCGGGAGGCGGTACCGGGGAGCTGTTTTTT
TRBV5-1	TRBD1	NA	TRBJ1-1	CASSPHQGVTEAFF	TGCGCCAGCAGCCCCCACCAGGGGGTCACTGAAGCTTTCTTT
TRBV7-2	TRBD1	once	TRBJ2-7	CASSLGQGHEQYF	TGTGCCAGCAGCCTCGGACAGGGCCACGAGCAGTACTTC
TRBV28	NA	NA	TRBJ2-6	CASSLYPKAGANVLTF	TGTGCCAGCAGTTTATACCCAAAGGCTGGGGCCAACGTCCTGACTTTC
TRBV15	NA	NA	TRBJ2-3	CATSRDRDTQYF	TGTGCCACCAGCAGAGACCGGGATACGCAGTATTTT
TRBV27	TRBD1	NA	TRBJ1-1	CASSRWSGGNTEAFF	TGTGCCAGCAGTCGCTGGTCAGGGGGAAACACTGAAGCTTTCTTT
TRBV5-1	NA	NA	TRBJ2-5	CASSRQETQYF	TGCGCCAGCAGCCGCCAAGAGACCCAGTACTTC
TRBV7-9	NA	NA	TRBJ2-7	CASSFRSSDSYEQYF	TGTGCCAGCAGCTTTCGGTCTAGCGACTCCTACGAGCAGTACTTC
TRBV7-2	NA	NA	TRBJ2-1	CASSLDRSSYNEQFF	TGTGCCAGCAGCCTCGACAGGAGCTCCTACAATGAGCAGTTCTTC
TRBV9	NA	NA	TRBJ2-3	CASSVGGRITDTQYF	TGTGCCAGCAGCGTAGGGGGGAGGATTACCGATACGCAGTATTTT
TRBV30	TRBD1	NA	TRBJ2-4	CAWSPNTPRTGKNIQYF	TGTGCCTGGAGTCCTAATACCCCCCGGACAGGCAAAAACATTCAGTACTTC
TRBV9	TRBD1	NA	TRBJ1-4	CASSKQGTNEKLFF	TGTGCCAGCAGTAAACAGGGGACTAATGAAAAACTGTTTTTT
TRBV4-3	NA	once	TRBJ1-4	CASSQERTTTNEKLFF	TGCGCCAGCAGCCAAGAAAGGACAACAACTAATGAAAAACTGTTTTTT
TRBV30	NA	NA	TRBJ1-5	CAWSPGAYNQPQHF	TGTGCCTGGTCCCCCGGGGCCTACAATCAGCCCCAGCATTTT
TRBV7-9	TRBD1	large	TRBJ1-5	CASSSGQGGQPQHF	TGTGCCAGCAGCTCGGGACAGGGGGGCCAGCCCCAGCATTTT
TRBV5-8	TRBD1	NA	TRBJ1-2	CASSKDRERYGYTF	TGTGCCAGCAGTAAGGACAGGGAGAGGTACGGCTACACCTTC
TRBV28	NA	NA	TRBJ2-4	CASSLSGSQNIQYF	TGTGCCAGCAGTTTGAGTGGAAGCCAAAACATTCAGTACTTC
TRBV4-2	NA	few	TRBJ1-4	CASSQFSGGNEKLFF	TGTGCCAGCAGCCAATTCTCCGGAGGAAATGAAAAACTGTTTTTT
TRBV6-1	NA	NA	TRBJ1-3	CASSEGPGGDLGSTIYF	TGTGCCAGCAGTGAAGGGCCCGGGGGGGACCTTGGAAGCACCATATATTTT
TRBV5-1	TRBD1	NA	TRBJ1-4	CASSNRDRGRANEKLFF	TGCGCCAGCAGCAACCGGGACAGGGGGCGAGCTAATGAAAAACTGTTTTTT
TRBV9	NA	NA	TRBJ1-5	CASSAGWKGGNQPQHF	TGTGCCAGCAGCGCCGGTTGGAAAGGGGGGAATCAGCCCCAGCATTTT
TRBV6-1	NA	NA	TRBJ1-5	CASSDWSGQPQHF	TGTGCCAGCAGTGATTGGTCCGGCCAGCCCCAGCATTTT
TRBV5-1	NA	NA	TRBJ2-5	CASSLVPARETQYF	TGCGCCAGCAGCTTGGTTCCAGCAAGGGAGACCCAGTACTTC
TRBV2	NA	NA	TRBJ2-1	CASSVDPTGIYEQFF	TGTGCCAGCAGTGTTGATCCGACAGGTATCTATGAGCAGTTCTTC
TRBV7-3	TRBD2	NA	TRBJ2-1	CASSPRGGLTYNEQFF	TGTGCCAGCAGCCCGCGGGGGGGCCTCACCTACAATGAGCAGTTCTTC
TRBV5-6	TRBD1	NA	TRBJ1-5	CASSSGQGGQPQHF	TGTGCCAGCAGCTCGGGACAGGGGGGCCAGCCCCAGCATTTT
TRBV18	NA	NA	TRBJ1-1	CASSPPNTEAFF	TGTGCCAGCTCACCACCGAACACTGAAGCTTTCTTT
TRBV19	NA	NA	TRBJ2-1	CASRGGRGNEQFF	TGTGCCAGTAGGGGGGGTCGCGGCAATGAGCAGTTCTTC
TRBV28	NA	NA	TRBJ1-1	CASSSVNTEAFF	TGTGCCAGCAGTTCAGTGAACACTGAAGCTTTCTTT
TRBV30	NA	NA	TRBJ1-4	CAWNRDGGQGEKLFF	TGTGCCTGGAACAGGGACGGGGGGCAGGGAGAAAAACTGTTTTTT
TRBV2	NA	NA	TRBJ1-1	CASRRRDTSEAFF	TGTGCCAGCAGACGCCGGGACACCTCCGAAGCTTTCTTT
TRBV5-4	NA	NA	TRBJ1-6	CASSTRDYNSPLHF	TGTGCCAGCAGCACCAGGGATTATAATTCACCCCTCCACTTT
TRBV18	TRBD1	NA	TRBJ2-1	CASSPFGTGAGNEQFF	TGTGCCAGCTCACCCTTCGGGACAGGAGCGGGCAATGAGCAGTTCTTC
TRBV13	TRBD1	NA	TRBJ2-1	CASRAGSGQGWNEQFF	TGTGCCAGCAGAGCCGGCTCGGGACAGGGGTGGAATGAGCAGTTCTTC
TRBV5-1	TRBD2	few	TRBJ2-2	CASSLGGLAGGVSGELFF	TGCGCCAGCAGCTTGGGCGGACTAGCGGGGGGAGTCTCCGGGGAGCTGTTTTTT
TRBV7-2	TRBD2	NA	TRBJ2-7	CASSVRLAGGDEQYF	TGTGCCAGCAGCGTCCGACTAGCGGGAGGGGACGAGCAGTACTTC
TRBV7-2	NA	NA	TRBJ2-3	CASSLFPVTSTDTQYF	TGTGCCAGCAGCTTATTTCCCGTTACTAGCACAGATACGCAGTATTTT
TRBV5-8	NA	NA	TRBJ2-5	CASSVGAGARETQYF	TGTGCCAGCAGCGTGGGGGCAGGGGCTCGCGAGACCCAGTACTTC